Shown below are 19 T cell receptor beta chains from a single sample sequenced in a study of cytomegalovirus exposure and HLA in healthy donors. The PCR contained 60 Vbeta and 13 Jbeta primers. Here immunoSEQ multiplex PCR was the method, and the copy in TCRdb shows in-frame clones only, minus some. This table holds 70,000 or so clones, under 85% found once. The sample consisted of PBMCs. Source of these receptors: a woman in her sixties in good health and CMV-seropositive.

The CDR3 reads CAWSFPWDRRPFYGYTF. The CDR3 nucleotides are TGTGCCTGGAGTTTCCCATGGGACAGAAGACCTTTCTATGGCTACACCTTC. The chain has TRBV30 and TRBJ1-2, with 7 bases that match TRBD1. This CDR3 has 17 amino acids. Germline CDR1 and CDR2: GTSNPN and SVGIG (reference sequence). Trimming removed 2 bases from V and 4 bases from J; junction bases left unmatched: 16.

The gene calls are TRBV7-2 and TRBJ2-3; 9 nucleotides agree with TRBD2. The CDR3 spans 15 residues. CDR1 and CDR2 from the germline V gene are SGHTA and FQGNSA. The V gene end was trimmed by 5 bases and the J gene end by 8 bases; junction bases not matched to a gene: 11. The CDR3 reads CASSPRAGGPATQYF. DNA for the CDR3: TGTGCCAGCAGCCCCAGGGCGGGAGGGCCAGCTACGCAGTATTTT.

The rearrangement links TRBV2 to TRBJ1-2; no reliable D call. Germline V gene data show CDR1 as SNHLY and CDR2 as FYNNEI. Trimming pared 6 bases from V and 7 bases from J, leaving 9 bases between. CDR3 length: 11 amino acids. The CDR3 region is CASRDEGGYTF. CDR3 coding DNA: TGTGCCAGCAGGGATGAGGGTGGCTACACCTTC.

A single count supports this clone. The chain has TRBV18 and TRBJ2-5; no reliable D call. Germline CDR1 and CDR2: KGHSH and LQKENI. V was pared by 4 bases and J by 2 bases, with 8 bases between. The CDR3 sequence is 13 residues long. The CDR3 region is CASSRGAQETQYF. In nucleotides, the CDR3 is TGTGCCAGCTCACGTGGAGCGCAAGAGACCCAGTACTTC.

The V gene is TRBV9, the J gene TRBJ2-1; D unresolved. Trimming took off 7 bases at V and 8 bases at J, with 7 bases between the two ends. The germline V gene has CDR1 SGDLS and CDR2 YYNGEE. The CDR3 is 10 amino acids. This CDR3 reads CASRRHEQFF. For the CDR3, the DNA is TGTGCCAGCCGCAGGCATGAGCAGTTCTTC.

This chain joins TRBV5-1 and TRBJ1-1, with D unclear. Trimming took 2 bases from V and 5 from J, leaving 10 bases between them. The CDR3 runs 13 residues. Germline V CDR1 and CDR2: SGHRS, YFSETQ. The CDR3 DNA reads as TGCGCCAGCAGCTTTGACCCGGGGACTGAAGCTTTCTTT. Translating it yields CASSFDPGTEAFF.

This rearrangement joins TRBV5-1 to TRBJ1-1, with 10 bases fitting TRBD1. With 4 bases clipped from V and 11 bases from J, the junction kept 8 bases outside the gene matches. The CDR3 extends over 13 amino acids. Germline V gives CDR1 SGHRS, CDR2 YFSETQ. CDR3 nucleotide sequence: TGCGCCAGCAGCAAAGACAGGGGGCGCGGTGCTTTCTTT. This translates into CASSKDRGRGAFF.

V is TRBV7-6 and J is TRBJ2-1; D perhaps matches TRBD1 (6 bases). Trimming cost V 5 bases and J 8 bases, with 7 bases left between them. Germline CDR1 and CDR2: SGHVS and FNYEAQ. This CDR3 is built from 11 residues. The CDR3 region is CASSPGDEQFF. DNA for the CDR3: TGTGCCAGCAGCCCAGGGGATGAGCAGTTCTTC. The variable domain in full, completed from reference TRBV7-6 and TRBJ2-1, reads GAGVSQSPRYKVTKRGQDVALRCDPISGHVSLYWYRQALGQGPEFLTYFNYEAQQDKSGLPNDRFSAERPEGSISTLTIQRTEQRDSAMYRCASSPGDEQFFGPGTRLTVL.

This clone was seen a handful of times. The rearrangement uses TRBV30 and TRBJ1-1; no clear D gene. Trimming cost V 2 bases and J 10 bases, with 11 bases left between them. CDR1 and CDR2 (germline): GTSNPN, SVGIG (reference sequence). The CDR3 runs 11 residues. CDR3 region: CAWSLFGGAFF. The CDR3 bases are TGTGCCTGGAGTTTATTCGGAGGAGCTTTCTTT.

This clone was detected a few times. V and J are TRBV18 and TRBJ1-5; unclear D gene. The V gene's germline CDR1 is KGHSH and CDR2 LQKENI. The length of the CDR3 is 15 residues. V lost 4 bases and J 1 base, leaving 11 bases between the germline ends. CDR3 DNA sequence: TGTGCCAGCTCACTTGGGCCGGGGAGCAATCAGCCCCAGCATTTT. Its translation is CASSLGPGSNQPQHF.

This clone has a single count. The junction departs from germline at one end; a sequencing error may be responsible. This chain links TRBV7-7 with TRBJ2-5; D might be TRBD2 (5 bases). Per germline, CDR1 SSHAT and CDR2 FNYEAQ (reference sequence). This CDR3 spans 14 amino acids. This CDR3 is CASSLGGRQETQYF. CDR3 in DNA: TGTGCTAGCAGCTTAGGAGGTCGCCAAGAGACCCAGTACTTC. Based on the CDR3 plus reference TRBV7-7 and TRBJ2-5, the full variable domain is GAGVSQSPRYKVTKRGQDVTLRCDPISSHATLYWYQQALGQGPEFLTYFNYEAQPDKSGLPSDRFSAERPEGSISTLTIQRTEQRDSAMYRCASSLGGRQETQYFGPGTRLLVL.

The chain recombines TRBV12-5 with TRBJ2-3, with 8 positions matching TRBD2. CDR3 length: 12 residues. The germline gives CDR1 LGHNT, CDR2 FRNRAP. The CDR3 DNA follows: TGTGCGGCTAGCGGGAGCACAGATACGCAGTATTTT. Protein product: CAASGSTDTQYF.

The chain is built from TRBV29-1 and TRBJ1-1, with D perhaps matching TRBD1 (5 bases). V was clipped by 6 bases and J by 1 base, with 15 bases between them. This CDR3 has 14 amino acids. Germline CDR1 and CDR2: SQVTM and ANQGSEA. The chain's CDR3 is CSVDLQGPNTEAFF. In nucleotides, the CDR3 is TGCAGCGTGGACCTGCAGGGTCCGAACACTGAAGCTTTCTTT. Variable domain in full (rest from reference TRBV29-1 and TRBJ1-1): SAVISQKPSRDICQRGTSLTIQCQVDSQVTMMFWYRQQPGQSLTLIATANQGSEATYESGFVIDKFPISRPNLTFSTLTVSNMSPEDSSIYLCSVDLQGPNTEAFFGQGTRLTVV.

This clone is a singleton in its sample. The chain couples TRBV11-2 to TRBJ1-3; no firm D call. The CDR3 runs 13 residues. Germline V gene data show CDR1 as SGHAT and CDR2 as FQNNGV. V was clipped by 3 bases and J by 0 bases, with 3 bases between them. CDR3 sequence: CASSLASGNTIYF. The CDR3 region has the DNA TGTGCCAGCAGCTTGGCCTCTGGAAACACCATATATTTT.

V is TRBV9 and J is TRBJ1-5; D gene unclear. V was trimmed by 4 bases and J by 5 bases, leaving 13 bases between them. This CDR3 is 14 amino acids long. The germline V gene encodes CDR1 SGDLS and CDR2 YYNGEE. Here the CDR3 reads CASSLGLNDQPQHF. CDR3 bases: TGTGCCAGCAGCTTGGGCCTTAACGATCAGCCCCAGCATTTT.

This rearrangement joins TRBV2 to TRBJ1-2; TRBD1 matches at 10 bases. Germline CDR1 and CDR2: SNHLY and FYNNEI. The CDR3 is 14 residues long. With V trimmed by 4 bases and J by 6 bases, 5 bases remained unmatched. The DNA of the CDR3 is TGTGCCAGCAGTGGACAGGGGGCTCCAAATGGCTACACCTTC. Residues: CASSGQGAPNGYTF.

This chain joins TRBV5-1 and TRBJ1-2; the D gene is possibly TRBD1 (5 bases). V was trimmed by 0 bases and J by 0 bases, leaving 9 bases between them. Germline CDR1 and CDR2: SGHRS and YFSETQ. CDR3 length: 15 amino acids. DNA for the CDR3: TGCGCCAGCAGCTTGGTAGGGGAAGCTAACTATGGCTACACCTTC. Translating it yields CASSLVGEANYGYTF.

V gene TRBV7-8 combines with J gene TRBJ2-5, with unresolved D. The CDR3 covers 11 residues. Between the trimmed V and J ends, which lost 6 bases and 11 bases, there was a span of 13 bases. Germline CDR1 SGHVS, CDR2 FQNEAQ. The CDR3 region is CASSPVDWQYF. The CDR3, as DNA: TGTGCCAGCAGTCCGGTAGATTGGCAGTACTTC.

This chain connects TRBV9 to TRBJ2-5; 9 positions agree with TRBD2. Trimming removed 4 bases from V and 3 bases from J; junction bases left unmatched: 1. Germline CDR1 and CDR2: SGDLS and YYNGEE. This CDR3 spans 13 amino acids. This CDR3 is CASSIAGEETQYF. CDR3 sequence (DNA): TGTGCCAGCAGCATAGCGGGAGAAGAGACCCAGTACTTC. Complete variable domain (other parts from reference TRBV9 and TRBJ2-5): DSGVTQTPKHLITATGQRVTLRCSPRSGDLSVYWYQQSLDQGLQFLIQYYNGEERAKGNILERFSAQQFPDLHSELNLSSLELGDSALYFCASSIAGEETQYFGPGTRLLVL.